A selection of T cell receptor beta chains follows, all from one sample in a study of OX40 agonist ivuxolimab in advanced cancers. This table comes from immunoSEQ multiplex PCR, and its TCRdb copy is limited to in-frame clones, with some not included. The sample consists of 18,000 or so clones, 65% to 90% of them appearing once. This specimen was CD4+ or CD8+ T cells sorted from blood, taken in a trial of the OX40 agonist ivuxolimab. These receptors all come from an adult with an advanced solid tumor such as melanoma, head and neck, liver or kidney cancer. Each CDR3 is given with its conserved first and last residue. Each record gives: J gene, CDR3 length, clone size, V gene, D gene, CDR3 protein, CDR3 DNA. D genes are given only for firm matches. A clone size is listed for some rows: how often the clone was seen (once, few, many), or a class if it is expanded.

>TRBJ2-1|16|-|TRBV19|-
CASSLPQGGRYNEQFF
TGTGCCAGTAGTCTGCCCCAGGGAGGACGGTACAATGAGCAGTTCTTC
>TRBJ1-4|15|few|TRBV7-9|-
CASSLIGRRHEKLFF
TGTGCCAGCAGCTTGATTGGGAGGCGACATGAAAAACTGTTTTTT
>TRBJ2-1|13|-|TRBV5-1|TRBD1
CASSIRDRGEQFF
TGCGCCAGCAGCATCCGGGACAGGGGTGAGCAGTTCTTC
>TRBJ1-5|16|-|TRBV5-6|-
CASSLYGGAGNQPQHF
TGTGCCAGCAGCTTGTATGGCGGGGCCGGCAATCAGCCCCAGCATTTT
>TRBJ2-5|13|once|TRBV7-3|TRBD1
CASSPGQGETQYF
TGTGCCAGCAGCCCGGGACAGGGAGAGACCCAGTACTTC
>TRBJ2-5|14|-|TRBV5-1|TRBD1
CASSLDRVQETQYF
TGCGCCAGCAGCCTAGACAGGGTCCAAGAGACCCAGTACTTC
>TRBJ1-1|15|-|TRBV6-5|TRBD1
CASSSPGTGNTEAFF
TGTGCCAGCAGTAGTCCCGGGACAGGAAACACTGAAGCTTTCTTT
>TRBJ2-3|18|-|TRBV7-2|TRBD2
CASSVTSGGYPSTDTQYF
TGTGCCAGCAGCGTGACTAGCGGGGGCTATCCTAGCACAGATACGCAGTATTTT
>TRBJ2-1|15|-|TRBV7-9|-
CASSLGRVQGHEQFF
TGTGCCAGCAGCTTAGGGCGAGTCCAGGGGCATGAGCAGTTCTTC
>TRBJ2-1|16|-|TRBV5-6|TRBD1
CASSRDRGHAYNEQFF
TGTGCCAGCAGTCGTGACAGGGGGCACGCCTACAATGAGCAGTTCTTC
>TRBJ2-2|15|-|TRBV6-1|-
CASSERGLGTGELFF
TGTGCCAGCAGCGAACGGGGGTTAGGCACCGGGGAGCTGTTTTTT
>TRBJ1-4|15|-|TRBV19|-
CASSIGGTTNEKLFF
TGTGCCAGTAGTATAGGTGGAACAACTAATGAAAAACTGTTTTTT
>TRBJ1-1|13|once|TRBV30|-
CAWSANGGLEAFF
TGTGCCTGGAGCGCGAACGGCGGCCTGGAAGCTTTCTTT
>TRBJ2-7|12|-|TRBV30|-
CAWNRGAYEQYF
TGTGCCTGGAATCGGGGCGCCTACGAGCAGTACTTC
>TRBJ2-6|15|-|TRBV5-5|-
CASSLGSSGANVLTF
TGTGCCAGCAGCTTGGGATCCTCTGGGGCCAACGTCCTGACTTTC
>TRBJ2-7|15|-|TRBV19|-
CASSLGLGNIYEQYF
TGTGCCAGTAGTTTAGGACTTGGTAACATATACGAGCAGTACTTC
>TRBJ1-6|16|-|TRBV14|-
CASSQDRALNNSPLHF
TGTGCCAGCAGCCAAGATCGTGCCCTAAATAATTCACCCCTCCACTTT
>TRBJ2-1|13|-|TRBV5-4|-
CASSLGRDNEQFF
TGTGCCAGCAGCTTGGGCAGGGACAATGAGCAGTTCTTC
>TRBJ2-5|13|-|TRBV7-2|-
CASSLALAETQYF
TGTGCCAGCAGCTTAGCGCTGGCAGAGACCCAGTACTTC
>TRBJ2-1|15|few|TRBV6-1|TRBD2
CASSPTSGGALEQFF
TGTGCCAGCAGTCCTACTAGCGGGGGGGCTCTTGAGCAGTTCTTC
>TRBJ2-7|15|medium-sized|TRBV19|TRBD1
CASSTGGTGGNEQYF
TGTGCCAGTAGTACAGGGGGAACAGGGGGCAACGAGCAGTACTTC
>TRBJ1-1|13|-|TRBV7-4|-
CASSPGQTLGAFF
TGTGCCAGCAGCCCCGGACAGACCTTGGGAGCTTTCTTT
>TRBJ2-7|14|-|TRBV7-9|-
CAITKKGYVIEQYF
TGTGCCATAACGAAAAAGGGGTACGTAATCGAGCAGTACTTC
>TRBJ1-1|13|-|TRBV5-1|-
CASSQNLNTEAFF
TGCGCCAGCAGCCAGAACCTGAACACTGAAGCTTTCTTT
>TRBJ2-7|15|-|TRBV5-4|TRBD1
CASSRLGQSSYEQYF
TGTGCCAGCAGCCGCCTGGGACAGAGCTCCTACGAGCAGTACTTC
>TRBJ1-1|15|-|TRBV28|TRBD1
CASSLRGQGYTEAFF
TGTGCCAGCAGTTTACGGGGACAGGGGTACACTGAAGCTTTCTTT
>TRBJ2-7|14|-|TRBV18|-
CASSPGGGSYEQYF
TGTGCCAGCTCACCAGGTGGGGGCTCCTACGAGCAGTACTTC
>TRBJ2-5|14|-|TRBV6-1|TRBD2
CASSRGGLRETQYF
TGTGCCAGCTCCCGGGGGGGGCTACGAGAGACCCAGTACTTC
>TRBJ2-2|12|-|TRBV6-1|-
CASTSRPGELFF
TGTGCCAGCACTTCCCGTCCCGGGGAGCTGTTTTTT
>TRBJ2-3|14|once|TRBV27|-
CASSLGGPTDTQYF
TGTGCCAGCAGTTTAGGCGGGCCCACAGATACGCAGTATTTT
>TRBJ2-1|13|-|TRBV7-8|-
CASSVTGSNEQFF
TGTGCCAGCAGCGTAACAGGGTCCAACGAGCAGTTCTTC
>TRBJ1-1|16|-|TRBV6-1|TRBD1
CASSVQTTGFNTEAFF
TGTGCCAGCAGTGTCCAAACGACAGGGTTTAACACTGAAGCTTTCTTT
>TRBJ2-2|15|-|TRBV2|TRBD1
CASSDDRGRTGELFF
TGTGCCAGCAGTGACGACAGGGGAAGGACCGGGGAGCTGTTTTTT
>TRBJ1-4|16|-|TRBV10-3|-
CATARGGPTTNEKLFF
TGTGCCACCGCGAGGGGGGGGCCTACAACTAATGAAAAACTGTTTTTT
>TRBJ1-2|16|-|TRBV18|-
CASSPPGTDRNYGYTF
TGTGCCAGCTCACCACCGGGGACGGACCGTAACTATGGCTACACCTTC
>TRBJ2-2|15|-|TRBV15|-
CATSSDTRRTGELFF
TGTGCCACCAGCAGTGATACTCGTCGGACCGGGGAGCTGTTTTTT
>TRBJ1-3|16|once|TRBV4-2|-
CASSSRGEGRGNTIYF
TGTGCCAGCAGTTCCCGCGGGGAGGGGAGGGGAAACACCATATATTTT
>TRBJ1-2|11|-|TRBV6-5|-
CASSNKGGYTF
TGTGCCAGCAGTAACAAGGGTGGCTACACCTTC
>TRBJ1-4|15|-|TRBV7-9|-
CASSLLPGGNEKLFF
TGTGCCAGCAGCTTATTACCCGGGGGTAATGAAAAACTGTTTTTT
>TRBJ2-3|16|-|TRBV4-3|-
CASSQEGGGGSDTQYF
TGCGCCAGCAGCCAAGAAGGGGGAGGGGGGTCAGATACGCAGTATTTT
>TRBJ2-7|13|-|TRBV7-9|TRBD2
CASSLASAGVQYF
TGTGCCAGCAGCTTAGCGAGCGCGGGGGTGCAGTACTTC
>TRBJ1-6|12|-|TRBV7-9|-
CASKQGGSPLHF
TGTGCCAGTAAACAGGGTGGTTCACCCCTCCACTTT
>TRBJ2-3|15|few|TRBV5-1|-
CASSLDLVPRDTQYF
TGCGCCAGCAGCTTGGATTTGGTTCCAAGGGATACGCAGTATTTT
>TRBJ1-5|13|few|TRBV6-1|-
CASSQYSNQPQHF
TGTGCCAGCAGTCAATATAGCAATCAGCCCCAGCATTTT
>TRBJ1-2|14|-|TRBV2|TRBD1
CASIPGQGWNGYTF
TGTGCCAGCATACCGGGACAGGGTTGGAATGGCTACACCTTC
>TRBJ1-1|15|-|TRBV7-9|-
CASSLGVTENTEAFF
TGTGCCAGCAGCTTAGGAGTGACGGAGAACACTGAAGCTTTCTTT